The rows below give T cell receptor beta chains drawn from one sample of a study of tumor and adjacent non-tumor tissue in lung cancer. TCRdb used MiXCR to reprocess the multiplex PCR reads, holding one entry per CDR3 protein. The profile covers 70,000 to 90,000 distinct CDR3 sequences, with over 80% appearing a single time and about an eighth taken by the ten largest. Sequencing was performed on lung tumor tissue. The receptor source for this set is a woman between 45 and 65 years old with non-small cell lung cancer. Both conserved end residues are part of each CDR3. A D gene is named only where the DNA matches it firmly. Only some rows state a clone size, as once, few, many or a class for expanded clones.

NA	TRBV6-1	NA	TRBJ2-2	CGSRRDGHTGKLFF	TGTGGCAGCAGGCGGGACGGGCACACCGGGAAGCTGTTTTTT
NA	TRBV20-1	TRBD1	TRBJ2-1	CSVRFYIRTGLHEQFF	TGCAGTGTTAGGTTTTATATCAGGACAGGTTTGCATGAGCAGTTCTTC
NA	TRBV6-2/TRBV6-3	NA	TRBJ2-2	CASRYQRLGASDTGELLF	TGTGCCAGCAGATACCAGCGTTTAGGGGCCTCGGACACCGGGGAGCTGTTATTT
NA	TRBV6-1	NA	TRBJ2-7	CTSSERARPTYEQYF	TGTACCAGCAGTGAACGGGCGCGTCCCACCTACGAGCAATACTTC
NA	TRBV6-5	NA	TRBJ1-5	CASSRTPHSNQSQHF	TGTGCCAGCAGTAGGACACCTCATAGCAATCAGTCCCAGCATTTT
NA	TRBV20-1	TRBD1	TRBJ2-2	CNARSSTGSIGELFF	TGCAATGCTAGATCCTCGACAGGGAGCATCGGGGAGTTGTTTTTT
NA	TRBV20-1	NA	TRBJ2-1	CSASGGIHDEQFF	TGCAGTGCTAGTGGCGGGATCCACGATGAGCAGTTCTTC
NA	TRBV5-6	TRBD2	TRBJ2-7	CASSSAGVGVQYF	TGTGCCAGCAGCTCAGCGGGAGTGGGCGTGCAGTACTTC
NA	TRBV4-1	NA	TRBJ2-5	CASIQTKRNYQETQYF	TGCGCCAGCATCCAAACCAAGAGGAACTACCAAGAGACCCAGTACTTC
NA	TRBV20-1	NA	TRBJ1-3	CNARAMGALYF	TGCAATGCTAGAGCCATGGGGGCACTCTATTTT
NA	TRBV6-6	NA	TRBJ2-7	CVNSYGSYYEQYF	TGTGTCAACAGTTACGGCAGCTACTACGAGCAGTACTTC
NA	TRBV29-1	NA	TRBJ1-2	CSVGLSNYDYTF	TGCAGCGTTGGGTTGTCCAACTATGACTACACCTTC
NA	TRBV11-2	NA	TRBJ2-1	CDSSFIGGWDNEQFF	TGTGACAGCAGCTTTATAGGGGGATGGGACAATGAGCAGTTCTTC
once	TRBV10-3	TRBD2	TRBJ2-1	CAISSSGDNNKQFF	TGTGCCATCAGTTCTAGCGGTGATAACAATAAGCAGTTCTTC
NA	TRBV20-1	NA	TRBJ2-5	CTATEPTGSGETQYF	TGCACAGCTACCGAACCGACGGGGAGCGGCGAGACCCAGTACTTC
NA	TRBV4-1	TRBD1	TRBJ2-4	CASSQAQGGGENIQYF	TGCGCCAGCAGCCAAGCACAGGGGGGCGGCGAAAACATTCAGTACTTC
NA	TRBV20-1	NA	TRBJ2-7	CSTRDGAGSYEQYF	TGCAGTACTAGAGATGGGGCAGGGTCCTACGAGCAGTATTTC
NA	TRBV12-3/TRBV12-4	TRBD2	TRBJ2-7	CASSPGTIFYEQYF	TGTGCCAGCAGCCCGGGGACTATCTTTTACGAGCAGTACTTC
NA	TRBV4-1	TRBD1	TRBJ1-5	CACSQVGTGPGGQSQHF	TGCGCATGCAGCCAAGTGGGGACAGGCCCCGGCGGTCAGTCCCAGCATTTT
NA	TRBV6-1	NA	TRBJ2-1	CGSMTAYANEQFF	TGTGGCAGCATGACGGCGTACGCTAATGAGCAGTTCTTC
NA	TRBV20-1	NA	TRBJ2-5	CRASHQQQKEPQYF	TGCCGTGCTAGTCATCAACAGCAAAAAGAGCCCCAGTACTTC
NA	TRBV29-1	NA	TRBJ1-5	CTVGGRGQNQPQHF	TGCACCGTTGGAGGGAGGGGACAAAATCAGCCCCAGCATTTT
NA	TRBV13	NA	TRBJ2-7	CASSTRGGSSSYEQYF	TGTGCTAGCAGCACCAGGGGCGGGAGCTCATCCTACGAGCAGTACTTC
NA	TRBV29-1	NA	TRBJ2-3	CSFEPGRSGTDTQYF	TGCAGCTTTGAGCCTGGCAGGAGTGGCACAGATACGCAGTATTTT
NA	TRBV24-1	NA	TRBJ2-1	CATSKASSMPYNEQFF	TGTGCCACAAGTAAGGCCAGCAGCATGCCCTACAATGAGCAGTTCTTC
NA	TRBV24-1	NA	TRBJ2-7	CATSKAGSRSYNEQYF	TGTGCCACCAGTAAGGCCGGCAGCAGATCGTACAATGAGCAGTACTTC
NA	TRBV7-9	NA	TRBJ2-7	CASHLLAGFDSYEQYF	TGTGCCAGCCACCTGTTGGCGGGCTTCGACTCCTACGAGCAGTACTTC
NA	TRBV5-1	TRBD1	TRBJ1-5	CASSLTGGTGQPQHF	TGCGCCAGCAGCTTAACAGGGGGCACGGGACAGCCCCAGCATTTT
NA	TRBV12-5	TRBD1	TRBJ2-3	CASGRTGGSDTQYF	TGTGCTAGTGGAAGGACAGGGGGTTCAGATACGCAGTACTTT
NA	TRBV6-1	NA	TRBJ1-1	CASSFDRALFEAIF	TGTGCCAGCAGTTTTGACAGAGCTCTATTTGAAGCTATCTTT
NA	TRBV6-1	NA	TRBJ2-1	CASSERRLDFLLSTAYNAQFF	TGTGCCAGCAGTGAGCGCCGGTTAGACTTCTTACTCTCGACAGCCTACAATGCTCAGTTCTTC
NA	TRBV28	NA	TRBJ2-3	CASSLWAEPTDRQYF	TGTGCAAGCAGTTTATGGGCGGAACCCACAGATAGGCAGTATTTT
NA	TRBV4-3	TRBD2	TRBJ2-3	CASSLLTSTDTHFF	TGCGCCAGCAGCCTCCTGACTAGCACAGATACGCACTTTTTT
once	TRBV5-4	NA	TRBJ2-3	CASSLDRQGGTDMQYF	TGTGCCAGCAGCTTGGATCGTCAGGGGGGCACAGATATGCAGTATTTT
NA	TRBV11-2	NA	TRBJ2-1	CTGSFIAGGDNGQFF	TGTACCGGCAGCTTTATAGCTGGAGGAGACAATGGGCAGTTCTTC
NA	TRBV4-1	TRBD2	TRBJ2-1	CVNSQAWTSGSTNEQFF	TGCGTCAACAGCCAAGCCTGGACTAGCGGGAGTACCAATGAGCAGTTCTTC
NA	TRBV6-2/TRBV6-3	NA	TRBJ1-2	CVSSPHQSGGAYDYTF	TGTGTCAGCAGTCCCCATCAATCGGGAGGCGCTTATGACTACACCTTC
many	TRBV28	NA	TRBJ2-1	CASKIGRTTYNEQFF	TGTGCCAGCAAAATCGGACGGACTACCTACAATGAGCAGTTCTTC
NA	TRBV2	TRBD1	TRBJ2-2	CTSSEGQADTGELFF	TGTACCAGCAGTGAGGGACAGGCTGACACCGGGGAGCTGTTTTTT
NA	TRBV6-1	NA	TRBJ1-2	CAIQGGRGDYGYTF	TGTGCCATCCAAGGGGGTAGGGGTGACTATGGCTACACCTTC
NA	TRBV6-6	NA	TRBJ2-7	CASNYSPWNEQYF	TGTGCCAGCAATTACTCGCCTTGGAACGAGCAATACTTC
NA	TRBV11-2	TRBD2	TRBJ2-3	CVSSLGLAGGWRDTQYF	TGTGTCAGCAGTTTAGGACTAGCGGGAGGTTGGAGAGATACGCAATATTTT